A single sample gave rise to the 20 T cell receptor beta chains below, sequenced in a study of cytomegalovirus exposure and HLA in healthy donors. Primers: 60 Vbeta forward and 13 Jbeta reverse. Sequenced by immunoSEQ multiplex PCR; TCRdb stores in-frame clones only, minus some. The table lists roughly 100,000 clones, around 72% of them singletons. The source material was PBMCs. All receptors come from a man between 18 and 29 years old in good health and CMV-seropositive.

This chain joins TRBV29-1 and TRBJ1-3; D perhaps matches TRBD1 (5 bases). The CDR3 length is 16 residues. With 0 bases removed from V and 2 bases from J, the gap between germline ends came to 14 bases. Germline assignment: CDR1 SQVTM and CDR2 ANQGSEA. The DNA of the CDR3 is TGCAGCGTTGAAGAGTTTATCCAGGGTCCTGGAAACACCATATATTTT. Translating it yields CSVEEFIQGPGNTIYF.

The chain couples TRBV28 to TRBJ2-7; TRBD1 aligns across 9 bases. Trimming removed 6 bases from V and 2 bases from J; junction bases left unmatched: 5. The germline V gene encodes CDR1 MDHEN and CDR2 SYDVKM. The CDR3 is made up of 14 amino acids. The CDR3 bases are TGTGCCAGCAGGGGACAGGGTAGCACCTACGAGCAGTACTTC. It translates to CASRGQGSTYEQYF.

This rearrangement joins TRBV19 to TRBJ1-5, with TRBD1 as a possible D gene (5 bases). The CDR3 consists of 15 residues. Trimming took off 6 bases at V and 0 bases at J, with 12 bases between the two ends. CDR1 is LNHDA and CDR2 is SQIVND in the germline V gene (reference sequence). CDR3 amino acids: CASSRTSPSNQPQHF. For the CDR3, the DNA is TGTGCCAGTAGCCGGACAAGTCCTAGCAATCAGCCCCAGCATTTT.

This sequence joins TRBV28 and TRBJ2-2; the match to TRBD2 covers 9 bases. V gave up 3 bases and J gave up 5 bases; unmatched junction bases: 7. This CDR3 is built from 16 residues. Germline loops: CDR1 MDHEN, CDR2 SYDVKM. Here the CDR3 reads CASSFRLAGLTGELFF. DNA of the CDR3: TGTGCCAGCAGTTTTAGGCTAGCGGGGTTGACCGGGGAGCTGTTTTTT.

The chain combines TRBV7-3 with TRBJ2-7, with 8 bases aligning to TRBD2. The ends lost 5 bases at V and 1 base at J; junction bases unmatched: 7. Germline CDR1 is SGHTA and CDR2 is FQGTGA. This CDR3 is built from 15 residues. The CDR3 is CASSTSGGESYEQYF. CDR3 coding DNA: TGTGCCAGCAGCACTTCGGGGGGGGAGTCCTACGAGCAGTACTTC.

J is TRBJ2-2 and V is TRBV7-6, with TRBD1 matching over 7 bases. From germline, CDR1 is SGHVS and CDR2 FNYEAQ. CDR3 length: 13 residues. J gave up 6 bases and V 5 bases, and 3 bases lay outside the gene matches. The CDR3 DNA reads as TGTGCCAGCAGCGTTGGACAGGCCGGGGAGCTGTTTTTT. Residues: CASSVGQAGELFF.

The rearrangement links TRBV5-1 to TRBJ2-7; 9 bases line up with TRBD2. CDR1 is SGHRS and CDR2 is YFSETQ in the germline V gene. The CDR3 consists of 17 residues. V lost 4 bases, J lost 1 base, and 12 bases stayed unmatched. The CDR3 sequence: CASSPLAGGLPSYEQYF. For the CDR3, the DNA is TGCGCCAGCAGCCCACTCGCGGGGGGGCTCCCTTCCTACGAGCAGTACTTC. The entire variable domain, with the rest obtained from reference TRBV5-1 and TRBJ2-7, is as follows: KAGVTQTPRYLIKTRGQQVTLSCSPISGHRSVSWYQQTPGQGLQFLFEYFSETQRNKGNFPGRFSGRQFSNSRSEMNVSTLELGDSALYLCASSPLAGGLPSYEQYFGPGTRLTVT.

This clone was found once. V gene TRBV27 combines with J gene TRBJ1-2, with a tentative D call TRBD1 (6 bases). Germline values: CDR1 MNHEY, CDR2 SMNVEV (reference sequence). V was pared by 3 bases and J by 5 bases, with 19 bases between. This CDR3 has 16 residues. CDR3 sequence reads: CASSLTVLGAKYGYTF. The CDR3 coding sequence is TGTGCCAGCAGTTTGACCGTTCTGGGGGCGAAATATGGCTACACCTTC.

The V and J genes are TRBV30 and TRBJ1-5; D not certain. Germline CDR1 and CDR2: GTSNPN and SVGIG (reference sequence). V was pared by 0 bases and J by 2 bases, with 11 bases between. The CDR3 totals 15 residues. In DNA, the CDR3 is TGTGCCTGGAGTGTACAAACGTTCGGCAATCAGCCCCAGCATTTT. This codes for CAWSVQTFGNQPQHF. Full variable domain (missing parts from reference TRBV30 and TRBJ1-5): SQTIHQWPATLVQPVGSPLSLECTVEGTSNPNLYWYRQAAGRGLQLLFYSVGIGQISSEVPQNLSASRPQDRQFILSSKKLLLSDSGFYLCAWSVQTFGNQPQHFGDGTRLSIL.

This chain connects TRBV7-2 to TRBJ2-5; 8 bases are shared with TRBD2. In germline, CDR1 is SGHTA, CDR2 FQGNSA. The CDR3 extends over 13 amino acids. V lost 5 bases and J lost 5; bases outside the gene matches: 4. CDR3 in amino acids: CASSPGLGETQYF. The CDR3, as DNA: TGTGCCAGCAGCCCGGGACTAGGGGAGACCCAGTACTTC.

In its sample, this clone was seen a few times. This rearrangement joins TRBV4-1 to TRBJ1-1; D ambiguous. CDR3 size: 14 residues. Germline loops: CDR1 MGHRA, CDR2 YSYEKL. Trimming removed 0 bases at V and 7 bases at J, with 12 bases between. The CDR3 protein is CASSQEEAAGEAFF. The CDR3 nucleotides are TGCGCCAGCAGCCAAGAGGAAGCCGCGGGTGAAGCTTTCTTT.

The rearrangement links TRBV28 to TRBJ1-5, with D perhaps matching TRBD1 (5 bases). Trimming shortened V by 6 bases and J by 7 bases, and 19 bases separated the two germline ends. Germline values: CDR1 MDHEN, CDR2 SYDVKM. The CDR3 covers 15 residues. The CDR3 DNA reads as TGTGCCAGCAGGCGACAGCCGAGTGGAGGGCAGCCCCAGCATTTT. Residues: CASRRQPSGGQPQHF.

The rearrangement links TRBV7-9 to TRBJ1-2; tentative D call: TRBD1 (6 bases). The V end was cut by 6 bases, the J end by 4 bases, with 9 bases between. Germline V CDR1 and CDR2: SEHNR, FQNEAQ (reference sequence). The CDR3 has 12 residues. The DNA of the CDR3 is TGTGCCAGCAGTTACAGGGCCTATGGCTACACCTTC. Translation: CASSYRAYGYTF.

This chain connects TRBV5-4 to TRBJ2-3; 11 bases map to TRBD2. The CDR3 spans 17 residues. Per the germline V gene, CDR1 is SGHNT and CDR2 is YYREEE (reference sequence). With V trimmed by 4 bases and J by 4 bases, 11 bases remained unmatched. The CDR3 DNA is TGTGCCAGCAGCCCGGGGGGCCTAGCGGGGGGACCAGATACGCAGTATTTT. Protein product: CASSPGGLAGGPDTQYF.

The chain joins TRBV27 to TRBJ2-5, with TRBD1 identical over 7 bases. The CDR3 covers 15 residues. Germline lookup yields CDR1 MNHEY and CDR2 SMNVEV (reference sequence). J was trimmed by 1 base and V by 5 bases; bases with no gene match: 7. CDR3 sequence (DNA): TGTGCCAGCAGTCCTAGGGGGACAGCCCAAGAGACCCAGTACTTC. Amino acids: CASSPRGTAQETQYF.

V and J are TRBV7-9 and TRBJ1-2, with 7 bases identical to TRBD1. With V trimmed by 4 bases and J by 7 bases, 12 bases remained unmatched. CDR3 length: 15 residues. The V gene's germline CDR1 is SEHNR and CDR2 FQNEAQ (reference sequence). In nucleotides, the CDR3 is TGTGCCAGCAGCTCCCAGGGAGCAGGGGGAATTGGCTACACCTTC. The encoded protein is CASSSQGAGGIGYTF.

This clone was seen a few times. The rearrangement uses TRBV9 and TRBJ1-2; D is possibly TRBD1 (5 bases). The CDR3 runs to 16 residues. V was trimmed by 0 bases and J by 7 bases, leaving 19 bases between them. The germline gives CDR1 SGDLS, CDR2 YYNGEE. CDR3 bases: TGTGCCAGCAGCGTAGCTCCCCAGGGAGACGGGGGTGGCTACACCTTC. Its protein is CASSVAPQGDGGGYTF.

This chain joins TRBV9 and TRBJ2-1; 8 nucleotides align to TRBD2. J lost 2 bases, V lost 0 bases, and 4 bases had no gene match. The CDR3 runs to 16 residues. Germline V gives CDR1 SGDLS, CDR2 YYNGEE. CDR3 bases: TGTGCCAGCAGCGTAGAGGTAGCGGGGACCTACAATGAGCAGTTCTTC. Its protein product is CASSVEVAGTYNEQFF.

The chain uses TRBV28 and TRBJ1-4; D is ambiguous. Germline CDR1 MDHEN, CDR2 SYDVKM. The CDR3 is 17 residues long. Trimming took off 5 bases at V and 0 bases at J, with 16 bases between the two ends. The CDR3 DNA is TGTGCCAGCAGTCCTTGGGCAGACCCTGCAACTAATGAAAAACTGTTTTTT. Its translation: CASSPWADPATNEKLFF.

The gene calls are TRBV7-6 and TRBJ2-3, with 10 nucleotides matching TRBD2. CDR3 size: 19 residues. Germline CDR1 SGHVS, CDR2 FNYEAQ. The V gene end was trimmed by 6 bases and the J gene end by 1 base; junction bases not matched to a gene: 16. CDR3 nucleotides: TGTGCCAGCAGTAAGCAGGTGGGGCTAGCGGGGGCCCGCACAGATACGCAGTATTTT. Translated: CASSKQVGLAGARTDTQYF. The variable domain in full, completed from reference TRBV7-6 and TRBJ2-3, reads GAGVSQSPRYKVTKRGQDVALRCDPISGHVSLYWYRQALGQGPEFLTYFNYEAQQDKSGLPNDRFSAERPEGSISTLTIQRTEQRDSAMYRCASSKQVGLAGARTDTQYFGPGTRLTVL.